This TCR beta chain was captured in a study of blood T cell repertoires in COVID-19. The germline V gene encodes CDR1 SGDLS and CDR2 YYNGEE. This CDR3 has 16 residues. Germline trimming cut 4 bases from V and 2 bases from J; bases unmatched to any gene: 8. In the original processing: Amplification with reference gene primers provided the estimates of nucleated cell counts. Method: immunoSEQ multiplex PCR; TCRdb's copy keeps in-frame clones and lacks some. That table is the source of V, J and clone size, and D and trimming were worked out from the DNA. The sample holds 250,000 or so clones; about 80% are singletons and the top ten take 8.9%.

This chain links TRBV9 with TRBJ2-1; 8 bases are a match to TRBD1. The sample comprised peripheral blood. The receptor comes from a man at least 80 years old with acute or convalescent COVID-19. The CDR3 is CASSFLRTGTYNEQFF. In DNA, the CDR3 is TGTGCCAGCAGCTTCTTAAGGACAGGGACCTACAATGAGCAGTTCTTC.